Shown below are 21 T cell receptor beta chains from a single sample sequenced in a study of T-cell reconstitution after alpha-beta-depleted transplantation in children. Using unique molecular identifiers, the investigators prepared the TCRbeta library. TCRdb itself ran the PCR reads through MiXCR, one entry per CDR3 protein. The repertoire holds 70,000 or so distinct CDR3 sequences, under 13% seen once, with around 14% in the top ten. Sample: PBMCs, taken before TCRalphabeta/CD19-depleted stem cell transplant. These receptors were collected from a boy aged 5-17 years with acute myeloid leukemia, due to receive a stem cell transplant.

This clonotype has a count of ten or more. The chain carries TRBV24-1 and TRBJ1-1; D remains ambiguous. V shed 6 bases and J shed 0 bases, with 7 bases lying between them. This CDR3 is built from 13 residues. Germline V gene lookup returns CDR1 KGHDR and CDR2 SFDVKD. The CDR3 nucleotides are TGTGCCACCAGTCTCCGGGTGAACACTGAAGCTTTCTTT. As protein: CATSLRVNTEAFF.

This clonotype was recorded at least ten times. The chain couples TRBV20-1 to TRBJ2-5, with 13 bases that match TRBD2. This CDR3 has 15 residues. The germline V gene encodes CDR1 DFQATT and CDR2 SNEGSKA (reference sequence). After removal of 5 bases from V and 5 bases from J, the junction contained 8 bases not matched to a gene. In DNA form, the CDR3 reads TGCAGTGCTGGGACTAGCGGGATCGGAGAGGAGACCCAGTACTTC. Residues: CSAGTSGIGEETQYF.

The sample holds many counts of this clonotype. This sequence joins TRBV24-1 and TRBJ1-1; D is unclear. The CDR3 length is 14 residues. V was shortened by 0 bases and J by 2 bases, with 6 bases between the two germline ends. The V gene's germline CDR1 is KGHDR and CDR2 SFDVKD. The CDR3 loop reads CATSDLRANTEAFF. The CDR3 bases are TGTGCCACCAGTGATTTGCGGGCTAACACTGAAGCTTTCTTT.

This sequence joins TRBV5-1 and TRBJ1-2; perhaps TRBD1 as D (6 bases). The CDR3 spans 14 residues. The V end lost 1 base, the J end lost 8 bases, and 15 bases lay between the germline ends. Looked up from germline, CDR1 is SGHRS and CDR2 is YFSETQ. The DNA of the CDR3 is TGCGCCAGCAGCTTGATCAGCACAGGGAAAGGCTACACCTTC. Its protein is CASSLISTGKGYTF. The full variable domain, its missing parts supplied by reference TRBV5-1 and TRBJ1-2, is KAGVTQTPRYLIKTRGQQVTLSCSPISGHRSVSWYQQTPGQGLQFLFEYFSETQRNKGNFPGRFSGRQFSNSRSEMNVSTLELGDSALYLCASSLISTGKGYTFGSGTRLTVV.

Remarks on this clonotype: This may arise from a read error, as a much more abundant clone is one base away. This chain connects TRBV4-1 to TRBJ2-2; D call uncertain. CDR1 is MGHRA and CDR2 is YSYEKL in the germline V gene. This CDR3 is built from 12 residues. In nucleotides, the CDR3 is TGCACCAGCAGCCCTAGGACCGGGGAGCTGTTTTTT. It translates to CTSSPRTGELFF.

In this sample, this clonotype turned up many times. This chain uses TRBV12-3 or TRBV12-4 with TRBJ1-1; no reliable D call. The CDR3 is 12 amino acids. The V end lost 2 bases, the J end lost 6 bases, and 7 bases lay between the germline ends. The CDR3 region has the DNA TGTGCCAGCAGTTTACCGTCTTCTGAAGCTTTCTTT. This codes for CASSLPSSEAFF.

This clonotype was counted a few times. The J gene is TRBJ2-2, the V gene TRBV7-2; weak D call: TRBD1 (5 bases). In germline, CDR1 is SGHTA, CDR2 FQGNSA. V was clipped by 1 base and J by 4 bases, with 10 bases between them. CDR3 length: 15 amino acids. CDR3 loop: CASSLGHRSTGELFF. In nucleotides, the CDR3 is TGTGCCAGCAGCTTAGGGCACAGGTCCACCGGGGAGCTGTTTTTT.

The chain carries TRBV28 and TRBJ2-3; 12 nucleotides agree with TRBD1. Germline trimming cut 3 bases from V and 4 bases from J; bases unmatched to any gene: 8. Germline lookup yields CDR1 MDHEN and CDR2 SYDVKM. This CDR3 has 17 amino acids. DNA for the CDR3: TGTGCCAGCAGTTTTTTTGTGGGGACAGGGGGCGCAGATACGCAGTATTTT. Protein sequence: CASSFFVGTGGADTQYF.

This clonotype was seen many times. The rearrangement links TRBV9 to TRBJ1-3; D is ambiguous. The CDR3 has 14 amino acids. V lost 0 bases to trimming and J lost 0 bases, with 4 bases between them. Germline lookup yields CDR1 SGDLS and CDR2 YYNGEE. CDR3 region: CASSVGISGNTIYF. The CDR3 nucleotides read TGTGCCAGCAGCGTAGGAATCTCTGGAAACACCATATATTTT. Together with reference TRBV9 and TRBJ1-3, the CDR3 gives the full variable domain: DSGVTQTPKHLITATGQRVTLRCSPRSGDLSVYWYQQSLDQGLQFLIQYYNGEERAKGNILERFSAQQFPDLHSELNLSSLELGDSALYFCASSVGISGNTIYFGEGSWLTVV.

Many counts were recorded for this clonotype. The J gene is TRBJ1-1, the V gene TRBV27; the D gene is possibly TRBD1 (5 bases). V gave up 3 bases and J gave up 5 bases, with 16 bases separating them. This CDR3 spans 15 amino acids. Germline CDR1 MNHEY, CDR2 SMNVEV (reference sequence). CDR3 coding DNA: TGTGCCAGCAGTTTGAACAGGATTTTAGAAACTGAAGCTTTCTTT. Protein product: CASSLNRILETEAFF.

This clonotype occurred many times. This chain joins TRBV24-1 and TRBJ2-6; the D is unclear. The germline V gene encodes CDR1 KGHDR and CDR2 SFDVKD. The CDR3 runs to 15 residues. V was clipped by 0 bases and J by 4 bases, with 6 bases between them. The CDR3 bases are TGTGCCACCAGTGATTTGAGGCGGGGGGCCAACGTCCTGACTTTC. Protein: CATSDLRRGANVLTF.

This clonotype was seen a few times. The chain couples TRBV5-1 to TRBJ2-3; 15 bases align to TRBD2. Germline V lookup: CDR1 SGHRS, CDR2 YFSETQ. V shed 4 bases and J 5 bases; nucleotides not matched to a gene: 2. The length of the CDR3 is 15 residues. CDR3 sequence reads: CASSAGLAGGDTQYF. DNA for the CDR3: TGCGCCAGCAGCGCGGGACTAGCGGGGGGAGATACGCAGTATTTT. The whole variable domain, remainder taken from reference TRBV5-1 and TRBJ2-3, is KAGVTQTPRYLIKTRGQQVTLSCSPISGHRSVSWYQQTPGQGLQFLFEYFSETQRNKGNFPGRFSGRQFSNSRSEMNVSTLELGDSALYLCASSAGLAGGDTQYFGPGTRLTVL.

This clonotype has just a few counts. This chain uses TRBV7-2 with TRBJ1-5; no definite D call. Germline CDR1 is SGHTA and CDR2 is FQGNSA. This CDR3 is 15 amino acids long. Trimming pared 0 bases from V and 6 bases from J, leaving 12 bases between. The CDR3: CASSLAGFRSQPQHF. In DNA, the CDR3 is TGTGCCAGCAGCTTAGCAGGGTTTCGCAGTCAGCCCCAGCATTTT.

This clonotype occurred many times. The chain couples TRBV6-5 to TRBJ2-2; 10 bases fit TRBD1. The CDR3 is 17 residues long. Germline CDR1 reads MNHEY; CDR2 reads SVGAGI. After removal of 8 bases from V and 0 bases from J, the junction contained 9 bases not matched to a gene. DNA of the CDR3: TGTGCCAGCGAAGCGTCGGGACAGGGGACGAACACCGGGGAGCTGTTTTTT. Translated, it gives CASEASGQGTNTGELFF.

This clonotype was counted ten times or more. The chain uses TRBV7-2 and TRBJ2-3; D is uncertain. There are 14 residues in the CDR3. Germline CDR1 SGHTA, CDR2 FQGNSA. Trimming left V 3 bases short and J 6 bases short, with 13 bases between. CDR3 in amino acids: CASSFRTLGDTQYF. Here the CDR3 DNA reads TGTGCCAGCAGCTTTCGGACGCTAGGGGATACGCAGTATTTT.

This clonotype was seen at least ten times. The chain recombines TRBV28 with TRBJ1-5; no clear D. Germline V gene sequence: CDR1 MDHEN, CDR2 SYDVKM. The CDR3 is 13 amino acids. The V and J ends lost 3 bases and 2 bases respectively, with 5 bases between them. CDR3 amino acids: CASSFLGNQPQHF. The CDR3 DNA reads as TGTGCCAGCAGTTTTCTAGGCAATCAGCCCCAGCATTTT.

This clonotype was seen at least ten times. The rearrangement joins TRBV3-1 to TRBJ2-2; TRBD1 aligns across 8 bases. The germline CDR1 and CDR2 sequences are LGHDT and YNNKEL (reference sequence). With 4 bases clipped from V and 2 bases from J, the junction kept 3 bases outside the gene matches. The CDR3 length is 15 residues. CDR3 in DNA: TGTGCCAGCAGCCCGGACAGGGTAAACACCGGGGAGCTGTTTTTT. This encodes CASSPDRVNTGELFF.

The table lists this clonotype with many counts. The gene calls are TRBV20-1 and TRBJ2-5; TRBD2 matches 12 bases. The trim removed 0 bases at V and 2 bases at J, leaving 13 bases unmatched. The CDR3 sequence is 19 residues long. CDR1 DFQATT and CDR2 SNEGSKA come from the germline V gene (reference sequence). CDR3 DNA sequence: TGCAGTGCTAGAGATTTGGGGGTTAGGACTAGCGGGGCACAAGAGACCCAGTACTTC. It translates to CSARDLGVRTSGAQETQYF.

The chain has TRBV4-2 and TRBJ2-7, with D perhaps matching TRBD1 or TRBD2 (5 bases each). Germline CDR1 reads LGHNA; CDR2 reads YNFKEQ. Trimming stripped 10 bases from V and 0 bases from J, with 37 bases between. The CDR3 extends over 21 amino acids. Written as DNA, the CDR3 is TGTGCCATGGGCCCCAAGTGCGGCAGAGCCAAGAGGGGACCGAGCTCCTACGAGCAGTACGTC. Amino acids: CAMGPKCGRAKRGPSSYEQYV.

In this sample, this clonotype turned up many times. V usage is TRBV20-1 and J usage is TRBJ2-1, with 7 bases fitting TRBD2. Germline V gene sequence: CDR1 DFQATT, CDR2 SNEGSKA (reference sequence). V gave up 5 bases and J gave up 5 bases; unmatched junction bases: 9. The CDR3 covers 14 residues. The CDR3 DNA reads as TGCAGTGCTGGGAAGGTGGCGGGGGACAATGAGCAGTTCTTC. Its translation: CSAGKVAGDNEQFF.

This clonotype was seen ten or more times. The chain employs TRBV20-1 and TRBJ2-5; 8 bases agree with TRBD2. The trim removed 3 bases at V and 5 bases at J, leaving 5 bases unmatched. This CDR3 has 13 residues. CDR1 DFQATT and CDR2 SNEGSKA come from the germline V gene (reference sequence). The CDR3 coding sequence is TGCAGTGCTAGGCCGGGAGGGCCGGAGACCCAGTACTTC. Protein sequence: CSARPGGPETQYF.